What follows describes a single T cell receptor beta chain. Its antigen is unidentified. This record comes from a study of cytomegalovirus exposure and HLA in healthy donors. Study outcomes and limitations: A later analysis reportedly identified an Asian-associated ancestry cluster as carrying fewer N-insertions than the approximately 710-donor mean. The presence/absence work took it that sequencing depth was about the same across donors. With high specificity and sensitivity, the classifier reportedly diagnosed cytomegalovirus status. Listed as cytomegalovirus-associated were 164 TCR beta chains.

Both 60 Vbeta primers and 13 Jbeta primers went into the PCR. Clones were read by immunoSEQ multiplex PCR, and TCRdb kept only the in-frame ones, dropping some. The sample contains 110,000 to 150,000 clones, roughly three quarters of which appear only once. CDR1 is MDHEN, CDR2 SYDVKM, per germline. This CDR3 comprises 14 residues. The germline V and J ends were trimmed by 7 bases and 1 base, with 13 bases remaining between them. Sequenced material: PBMCs. The chain couples TRBV28 to TRBJ1-1, with a weak D call TRBD1 (5 bases). The sequence derives from a man aged 55 to 70 in good health and CMV-seronegative. The CDR3 DNA is TGTGCCAGCACCCCGGCGGGGGGGAACACTGAAGCTTTCTTT. Encoded protein: CASTPAGGNTEAFF.